One T cell receptor (beta chain) is described in this entry. Its antigen is undetermined. One base away lies a much larger clone, so this may be a sequencing read error. The sample belongs to a study of T and B cells in COVID-19 patients. Overall study findings and caveats: Few blood samples existed from mildly ill patients during symptoms or early in severe cases. Clonality of TRB repertoires was high in active COVID-19; recovery brought above-healthy diversity and richness.

BIOMED2 TRB-A/B primer pools were used in multiplex TRB PCR. TCRdb reanalysed the multiplex PCR reads using MiXCR and keeps one entry per CDR3 protein. Altogether around 30,000 distinct CDR3 sequences are present, 32% being singletons, with the ten largest covering around 1.6%. The CDR3 contains 13 residues. V lost 6 bases, J lost 4 bases, and 10 bases lay in between. The germline V gene has CDR1 LNHDA and CDR2 SQIVND (reference sequence). Each TRB amplification used about 250-550 ng of genomic DNA from blood. The receptor was derived from a human donor who had recovered from COVID-19. J is TRBJ1-3 and V is TRBV19; a possible D gene is TRBD1 (6 bases). The sequencing input was blood. CDR3 nucleotide sequence: TGTGCCAGTAGGGCAGGGGCGGGAAACACCATATATTTT. It encodes CASRAGAGNTIYF. Combining the CDR3 with reference TRBV19 and TRBJ1-3 gives the whole variable domain DGGITQSPKYLFRKEGQNVTLSCEQNLNHDAMYWYRQDPGQGLRLIYYSQIVNDFQKGDIAEGYSVSREKKESFPLTVTSAQKNPTAFYLCASRAGAGNTIYFGEGSWLTVV.